The rows below give T cell receptor beta chains drawn from one sample of a study of T cell changes during pregnancy in multiple sclerosis. Profiled with immunoSEQ multiplex PCR; TCRdb holds only in-frame clones, not every one. The table shows 73,000 or so clones, with about 90% occurring only once. The material sequenced was peripheral blood, taken in the second trimester of pregnancy. The receptors were sampled from a female donor with multiple sclerosis, enrolled in a pregnancy study. The CDR3 runs from the conserved cysteine through the conserved F or W. D genes are given only for firm matches. Clone size, where shown, is once, few, many, or a class for clones that have expanded.

.,TRBJ1-1,.,TRBV6-1,TGTGCCAGCAGTGTCAACAGGGACACTGAAGCTTTCTTT,CASSVNRDTEAFF
.,TRBJ1-1,.,TRBV25-1,TGTGCCAGCAGTGAATTCGGAGCTCACGCTGAAGCTTTCTTT,CASSEFGAHAEAFF
once,TRBJ2-5,TRBD2,TRBV4-3,TGCGCCAGCAGCCCCGGGGACTACGCGATGGGGGAGACCCAGTACTTC,CASSPGDYAMGETQYF
.,TRBJ2-3,.,TRBV5-4,TGTGCCAGCAGCTTGTCTGATACGCAGTATTTT,CASSLSDTQYF
.,TRBJ2-5,.,TRBV19,TGTGCCAGTAGTATTAACAGGCCCGGGGAGACCCAGTACTTC,CASSINRPGETQYF
.,TRBJ2-1,TRBD1,TRBV29-1,TGCAGCGTGCTCGGACAGGGCTCCTACAATGAGCAGTTCTTC,CSVLGQGSYNEQFF
.,TRBJ2-1,TRBD2,TRBV4-3,TGCGCCAGCAGCCTGACTAGCGGGGTCTCCTACAATGAGCAGTTCTTC,CASSLTSGVSYNEQFF
.,TRBJ2-7,TRBD1,TRBV6-1,TGTGCCAGCAGTGACGGGGACAGGGGGCGGGAGAAGCAGTACTTC,CASSDGDRGREKQYF
.,TRBJ1-2,.,TRBV7-2,TGTGCCAGCAGCTTGGGGCAGAGCATAACTATGGACTACACCTTC,CASSLGQSITMDYTF
.,TRBJ2-7,.,TRBV9,TGTGCCAGCAGCGCTGGGGGGGGGCCCGGTAACGAGCAGTACTTC,CASSAGGGPGNEQYF
.,TRBJ1-1,.,TRBV6-4,TGTGCCAGCAGTGACGGAGAGAACACTGAAGCTTTCTTT,CASSDGENTEAFF
.,TRBJ2-3,.,TRBV19,TGTGCCACCCGAATGGCGGTCACAGATACGCAGTATTTT,CATRMAVTDTQYF
.,TRBJ2-2,TRBD1,TRBV9,TGTGCCAGCACCTCACAGGGGTCCGGGGAGCTGTTTTTT,CASTSQGSGELFF
.,TRBJ1-2,TRBD1,TRBV14,TGTGCCAGCAGCCAAGCGGACAGGGTCAAATCAAACTATGGCTACACCTTC,CASSQADRVKSNYGYTF
.,TRBJ2-1,.,TRBV5-4,TGTGCCAGCAGCTCAGGCGGGGCTAATTACAATGAGCAGTTCTTC,CASSSGGANYNEQFF
.,TRBJ2-7,.,TRBV5-1,TGCGCCAGCAGAGGAGACCCTAGCTCCTACGAGCAGTACTTC,CASRGDPSSYEQYF
.,TRBJ1-1,.,TRBV25-1,TGTGCCAGCAAATCCAGATGGGGGCTCATCAACACTGAAGCTTTCTTT,CASKSRWGLINTEAFF
.,TRBJ1-6,.,TRBV10-3,TGTGCCATCAGCGGAGTAATACAGGGTCCTAATTCACCCCTCCACTTT,CAISGVIQGPNSPLHF
.,TRBJ1-5,.,TRBV18,TGTGCCAGCTCACCAAACAGAGTGGAGCCCCAGCATTTT,CASSPNRVEPQHF
.,TRBJ2-7,.,TRBV7-2,TGTGCCAGCAGCACAAGGAGGGGTGGCGAGCAGTACTTC,CASSTRRGGEQYF